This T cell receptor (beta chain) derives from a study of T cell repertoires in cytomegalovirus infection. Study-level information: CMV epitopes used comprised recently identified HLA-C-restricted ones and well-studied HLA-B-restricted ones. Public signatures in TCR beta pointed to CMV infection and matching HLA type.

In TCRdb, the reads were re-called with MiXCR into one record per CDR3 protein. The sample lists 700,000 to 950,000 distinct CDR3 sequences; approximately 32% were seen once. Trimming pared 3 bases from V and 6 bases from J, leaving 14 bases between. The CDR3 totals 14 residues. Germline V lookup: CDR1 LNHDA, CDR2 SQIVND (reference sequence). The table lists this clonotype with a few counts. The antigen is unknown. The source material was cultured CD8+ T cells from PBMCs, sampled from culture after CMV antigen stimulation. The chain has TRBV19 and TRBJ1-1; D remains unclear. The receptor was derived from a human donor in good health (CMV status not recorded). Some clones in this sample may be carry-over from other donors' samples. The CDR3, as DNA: TGTGCCAGTAGTATTTTTGGGTCCTCGGCTGAAGCTTTCTTT. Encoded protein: CASSIFGSSAEAFF.